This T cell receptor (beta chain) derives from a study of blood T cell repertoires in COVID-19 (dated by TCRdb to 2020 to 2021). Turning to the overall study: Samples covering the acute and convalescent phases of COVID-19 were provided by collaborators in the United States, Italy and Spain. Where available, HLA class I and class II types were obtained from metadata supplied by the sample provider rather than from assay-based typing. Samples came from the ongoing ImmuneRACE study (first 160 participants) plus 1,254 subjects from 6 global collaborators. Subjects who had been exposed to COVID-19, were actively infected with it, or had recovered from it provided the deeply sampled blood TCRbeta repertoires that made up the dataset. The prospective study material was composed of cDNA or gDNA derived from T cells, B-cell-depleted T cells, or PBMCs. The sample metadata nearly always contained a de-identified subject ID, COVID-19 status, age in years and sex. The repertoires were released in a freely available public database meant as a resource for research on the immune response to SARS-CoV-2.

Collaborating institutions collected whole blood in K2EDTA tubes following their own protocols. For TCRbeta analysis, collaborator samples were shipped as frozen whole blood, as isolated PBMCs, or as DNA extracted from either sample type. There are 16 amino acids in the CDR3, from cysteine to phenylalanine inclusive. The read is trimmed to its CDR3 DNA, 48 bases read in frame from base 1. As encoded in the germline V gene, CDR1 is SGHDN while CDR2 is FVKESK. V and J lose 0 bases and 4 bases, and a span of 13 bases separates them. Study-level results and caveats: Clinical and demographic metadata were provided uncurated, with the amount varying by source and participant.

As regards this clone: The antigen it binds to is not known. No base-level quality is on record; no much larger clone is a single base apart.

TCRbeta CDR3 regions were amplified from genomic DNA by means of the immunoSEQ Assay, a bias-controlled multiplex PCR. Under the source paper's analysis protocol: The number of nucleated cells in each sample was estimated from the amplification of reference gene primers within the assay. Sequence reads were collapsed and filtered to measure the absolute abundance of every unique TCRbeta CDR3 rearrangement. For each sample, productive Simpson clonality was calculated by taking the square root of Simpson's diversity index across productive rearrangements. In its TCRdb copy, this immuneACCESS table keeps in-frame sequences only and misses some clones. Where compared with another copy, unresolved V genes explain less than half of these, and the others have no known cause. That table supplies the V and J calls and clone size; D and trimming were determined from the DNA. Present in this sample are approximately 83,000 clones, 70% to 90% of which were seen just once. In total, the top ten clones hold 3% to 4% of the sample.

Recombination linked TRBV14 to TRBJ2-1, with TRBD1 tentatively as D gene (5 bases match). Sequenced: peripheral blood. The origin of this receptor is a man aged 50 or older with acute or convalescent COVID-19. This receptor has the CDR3 CASSQDAGKPYNEQFF. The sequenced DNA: TGTGCCAGCAGCCAAGATGCAGGGAAACCTTACAATGAGCAGTTCTTC. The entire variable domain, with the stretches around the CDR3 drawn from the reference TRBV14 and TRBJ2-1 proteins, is EAGVTQFPSHSVIEKGQTVTLRCDPISGHDNLYWYRRVMGKEIKFLLHFVKESKQDESGMPNNRFLAERTGGTYSTLKVQPAELEDSGVYFCASSQDAGKPYNEQFFGPGTRLTVL.